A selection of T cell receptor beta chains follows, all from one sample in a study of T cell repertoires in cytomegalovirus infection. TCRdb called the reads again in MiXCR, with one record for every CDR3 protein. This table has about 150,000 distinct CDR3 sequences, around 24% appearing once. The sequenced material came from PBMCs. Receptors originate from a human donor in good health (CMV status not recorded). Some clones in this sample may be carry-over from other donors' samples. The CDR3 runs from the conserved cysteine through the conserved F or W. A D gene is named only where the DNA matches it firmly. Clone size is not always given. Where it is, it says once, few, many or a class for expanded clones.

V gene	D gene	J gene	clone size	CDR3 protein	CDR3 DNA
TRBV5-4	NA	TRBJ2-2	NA	CASSLAGTNTGELFF	TGTGCCAGCAGCTTGGCGGGGACGAACACCGGGGAGCTGTTTTTT
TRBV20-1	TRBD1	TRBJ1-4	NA	CSASQGGANEKLFF	TGCAGTGCTTCCCAGGGGGGTGCTAATGAAAAACTGTTTTTT
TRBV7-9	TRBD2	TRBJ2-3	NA	CASSGDLGLAGENTDTQYF	TGTGCCAGCAGCGGAGATCTAGGACTAGCGGGGGAGAACACAGATACGCAGTATTTT
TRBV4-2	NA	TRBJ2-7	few	CASSYPGTYEQYF	TGTGCCAGCAGCTACCCGGGTACCTACGAGCAGTACTTC
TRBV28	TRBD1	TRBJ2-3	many	CASSLRGTGGTDTQYF	TGTGCCAGCAGTTTAAGGGGGACAGGGGGCACAGATACGCAGTATTTT
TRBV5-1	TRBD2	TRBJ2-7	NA	CASSLTGASGAYEQYF	TGCGCCAGCAGCTTGACCGGGGCTAGCGGAGCCTACGAGCAGTACTTC
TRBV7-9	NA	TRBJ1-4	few	CASSQRQGVGEKLFF	TGTGCCAGCAGTCAACGCCAGGGTGTTGGAGAAAAACTGTTTTTT
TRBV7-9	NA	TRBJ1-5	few	CASSPSSGVGNQPQHF	TGTGCCAGCAGCCCATCCTCGGGGGTGGGCAATCAGCCCCAGCATTTT
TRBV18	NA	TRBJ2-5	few	CASSAQETQYF	TGTGCCAGCTCAGCGCAAGAGACCCAGTACTTC
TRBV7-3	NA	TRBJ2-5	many	CASSLSGGEETQYF	TGTGCCAGCAGTTTATCGGGCGGGGAAGAGACCCAGTACTTC
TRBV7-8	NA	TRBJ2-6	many	CALQGPSGANVLTF	TGTGCCTTGCAGGGACCCTCTGGGGCCAACGTCCTGACTTTC
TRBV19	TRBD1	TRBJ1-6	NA	CASSTRDRASPLHF	TGTGCCAGTAGTACCCGGGACAGGGCGTCACCCCTCCACTTT
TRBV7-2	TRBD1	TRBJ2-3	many	CASSRQGARRDTQYF	TGTGCCAGCAGCCGCCAGGGGGCGCGAAGAGATACGCAGTATTTT
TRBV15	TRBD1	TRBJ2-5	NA	CATSKGQGREETQYF	TGTGCCACCAGCAAAGGACAGGGACGGGAAGAGACCCAGTACTTC
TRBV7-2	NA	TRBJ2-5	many	CASSLTLLEAQYF	TGTGCCAGCAGCTTGACCCTTCTTGAGGCCCAGTACTTC
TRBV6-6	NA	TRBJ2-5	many	CASSYPGPEETQYF	TGTGCCAGCAGTTACCCTGGACCTGAAGAGACCCAGTACTTC
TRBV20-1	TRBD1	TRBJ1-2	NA	CSAKRGTANYGYTF	TGCAGTGCTAAACGCGGGACAGCTAACTATGGCTACACCTTC
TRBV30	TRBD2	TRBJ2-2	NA	CAWIWREKAYTGELFF	TGTGCCTGGATCTGGCGGGAGAAAGCTTACACCGGGGAGCTGTTTTTT
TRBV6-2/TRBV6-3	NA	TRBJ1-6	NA	CASSYVDGLNSPLHF	TGTGCCAGCAGTTACGTCGACGGCTTGAATTCACCCCTCCACTTT
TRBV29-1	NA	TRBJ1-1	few	CSVALLRGDTEAFF	TGCAGCGTGGCCCTTTTAAGGGGGGACACTGAAGCTTTCTTT
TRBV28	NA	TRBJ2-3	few	CASSLPGGDTQYF	TGTGCCAGCAGTTTACCTGGGGGAGATACGCAGTATTTT